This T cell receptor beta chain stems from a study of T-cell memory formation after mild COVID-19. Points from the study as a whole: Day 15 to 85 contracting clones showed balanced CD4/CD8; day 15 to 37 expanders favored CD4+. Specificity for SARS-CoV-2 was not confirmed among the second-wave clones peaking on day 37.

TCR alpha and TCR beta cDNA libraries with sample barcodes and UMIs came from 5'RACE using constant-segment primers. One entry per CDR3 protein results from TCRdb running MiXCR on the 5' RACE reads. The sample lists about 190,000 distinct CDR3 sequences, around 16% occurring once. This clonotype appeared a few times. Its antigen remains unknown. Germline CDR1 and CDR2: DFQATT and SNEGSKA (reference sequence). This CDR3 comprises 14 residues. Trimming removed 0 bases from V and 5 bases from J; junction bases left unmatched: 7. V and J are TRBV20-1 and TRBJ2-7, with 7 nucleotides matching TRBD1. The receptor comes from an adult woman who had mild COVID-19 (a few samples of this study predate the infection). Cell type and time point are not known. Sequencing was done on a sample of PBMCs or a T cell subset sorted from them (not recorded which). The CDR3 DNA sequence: TGCAGTGCTAGAGATGGGCACAGGGGCCACGAGCAGTACTTC. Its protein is CSARDGHRGHEQYF.